This is a list of T cell receptor beta chains from one sample in a study of blood T cell repertoires in COVID-19. Using immunoSEQ multiplex PCR, the repertoire was profiled, and TCRdb retains in-frame clones only, with some absent. The table lists approximately 250,000 clones, 65% to 90% of them singletons. The sequencing sample was made of peripheral blood. Source of these receptors: a woman aged 70-85 years with COVID-19, enrolled during active disease. Both conserved end residues are part of each CDR3. A D gene is named only where the DNA matches it firmly. The size entry is marked missing in some rows and otherwise reads once, few, many or a size class.

TRBV29-1,.,14,once,TRBJ2-1,CSVDGGQRNNEQFF,TGCAGCGTTGATGGGGGACAAAGAAACAATGAGCAGTTCTTC
TRBV4-3,.,15,.,TRBJ1-6,CASSQDRGSNSPLHF,TGCGCCAGCAGCCAAGATAGAGGCTCCAATTCACCCCTCCACTTT
TRBV12-3/TRBV12-4,.,13,few,TRBJ1-1,CASSINRNTEAFF,TGTGCCAGCAGTATCAACAGGAACACTGAAGCTTTCTTT
TRBV3-1/TRBV3-2,TRBD2,14,.,TRBJ2-2,CASSQVGGAGELFF,TGTGCCAGCAGCCAAGTGGGGGGGGCCGGGGAGCTGTTTTTT
TRBV6-1,.,15,.,TRBJ1-3,CASSEAWASGNTIYF,TGTGCCAGCAGTGAAGCTTGGGCCTCTGGAAACACCATATATTTT
TRBV11-2,TRBD2,16,.,TRBJ2-7,CASSLVQAGPSGEQYF,TGTGCCAGCAGCTTAGTGCAAGCGGGGCCTTCGGGCGAGCAGTACTTC
TRBV7-2,.,16,few,TRBJ2-7,CASSLVGGGATYEQYF,TGTGCCAGCAGCTTAGTAGGGGGCGGGGCGACTTACGAGCAGTACTTC
TRBV9,TRBD2,15,once,TRBJ2-5,CASSVTSGARETQYF,TGTGCCAGCAGCGTGACTAGCGGGGCCCGGGAGACCCAGTACTTC
TRBV19,.,13,.,TRBJ1-1,CASSIDGIPQAFF,TGTGCCAGTAGTATAGACGGGATCCCCCAAGCTTTCTTT
TRBV24-1,TRBD1,17,.,TRBJ2-3,CATDEGLGGAGTDTQYF,TGTGCCACCGACGAGGGTCTAGGGGGCGCGGGCACAGATACGCAGTATTTT
TRBV7-8,TRBD1,15,.,TRBJ1-2,CASSRPGQGNYGYTF,TGTGCCAGCAGTCGACCGGGACAGGGGAACTATGGCTACACCTTC
TRBV5-1,.,15,once,TRBJ2-7,CASSPGTSLPYEQYF,TGCGCCAGCAGCCCTGGGACTTCTCTCCCCTACGAGCAGTACTTC
TRBV30,.,13,.,TRBJ2-7,CAWSSGVGYEQYF,TGTGCCTGGAGTTCAGGGGTAGGCTACGAGCAGTACTTC
TRBV6-5,TRBD2,15,.,TRBJ2-1,CASSSLAGVYNEQFF,TGTGCCAGCAGTTCCCTAGCGGGGGTCTACAATGAGCAGTTCTTC
TRBV7-9,TRBD1,14,.,TRBJ2-7,CASSQTDRTYEQYF,TGTGCCAGCAGCCAGACGGACAGGACCTACGAGCAGTACTTC
TRBV5-8,TRBD1,15,once,TRBJ2-7,CASSRLGTASYEQYF,TGTGCCAGCAGCCGACTTGGGACAGCCTCCTACGAGCAGTACTTC
TRBV5-1,.,13,.,TRBJ1-2,CASSFNSLDGYTF,TGCGCCAGCAGCTTTAACTCTCTAGATGGCTACACCTTC
TRBV10-1,.,13,.,TRBJ2-7,CASSEHPTYEQYF,TGCGCCAGCAGTGAACATCCAACCTACGAGCAGTACTTC
TRBV2,TRBD1,14,few,TRBJ2-1,CASSAGRDSKEKFF,TGTGCCAGCAGTGCAGGCCGGGACAGCAAGGAGAAGTTCTTC
TRBV19,TRBD2,16,.,TRBJ2-3,CASSIRTSVFLDTQYF,TGTGCCAGTAGTATCCGGACTAGCGTCTTCTTGGATACGCAGTATTTT
TRBV5-8,TRBD2,16,.,TRBJ2-7,CASSPPTSGVYYEQYF,TGTGCCAGCAGCCCCCCGACTAGCGGGGTCTACTACGAGCAGTACTTC
TRBV12-5,TRBD1,14,.,TRBJ1-1,CASGRTGRNTEAFF,TGTGCTAGTGGCCGGACAGGGAGGAACACTGAAGCTTTCTTT
TRBV2,.,14,.,TRBJ2-7,CASSGTFLSYEQYF,TGTGCCAGCAGTGGGACTTTCCTCTCCTACGAGCAGTACTTC
TRBV6-6,TRBD2,14,.,TRBJ2-7,CASSRLAPTYEQYF,TGTGCCAGCAGTCGACTAGCGCCTACCTACGAGCAGTACTTC
TRBV7-3,.,15,.,TRBJ2-5,CASSLGGRAEGTQYF,TGTGCCAGCAGCTTAGGAGGACGGGCTGAGGGTACCCAGTACTTC
TRBV5-4,TRBD1,13,.,TRBJ1-2,CASRSQGDYGYTF,TGTGCCAGCAGATCTCAGGGGGACTATGGCTACACCTTC
TRBV29-1,TRBD1,12,.,TRBJ2-5,CSVGGQGETQYF,TGCAGCGTTGGAGGACAGGGGGAGACCCAGTACTTC
TRBV19,TRBD1,14,.,TRBJ1-5,CASSGTGRNQPQHF,TGTGCCAGTAGTGGGACAGGGAGAAATCAGCCCCAGCATTTT
TRBV6-5,.,11,few,TRBJ1-4,CASRSNEKLFF,TGTGCCAGCAGGTCGAATGAAAAACTGTTTTTT
TRBV27,.,19,.,TRBJ2-1,CASSLEFGGGRGFINEQFF,TGTGCCAGCAGTTTAGAGTTCGGAGGCGGCAGGGGTTTTATTAATGAGCAGTTCTTC
TRBV4-3,.,13,.,TRBJ1-1,CASSQDKATEAFF,TGCGCCAGCAGCCAAGATAAAGCCACTGAAGCTTTCTTT
TRBV10-2,TRBD1,14,.,TRBJ1-1,CAREDRGGGTEAFF,TGCGCCAGGGAGGACAGGGGAGGGGGCACTGAAGCTTTCTTT
TRBV20-1,.,14,.,TRBJ1-5,CSASLGGGSQPQHF,TGCAGTGCTAGTCTTGGGGGGGGGTCCCAGCCCCAGCATTTT
TRBV7-9,.,15,.,TRBJ1-6,CASSLAGAQNSPLHF,TGTGCCAGCAGCTTAGCGGGGGCGCAAAATTCACCCCTCCACTTT
TRBV5-1,TRBD1,11,.,TRBJ1-2,CASSSGQGCTF,TGCGCCAGCAGCTCGGGACAGGGATGCACCTTC
TRBV2,TRBD1,12,.,TRBJ1-1,CASAGGRAEAFF,TGTGCCAGCGCAGGGGGAAGGGCTGAAGCTTTCTTT
TRBV2,.,13,.,TRBJ1-2,CASSEGTNYGYTF,TGTGCCAGCAGTGAAGGGACAAACTATGGCTACACCTTC
TRBV5-4,.,14,few,TRBJ1-1,CASSLVPDSPEAFF,TGTGCCAGCAGCTTGGTGCCCGACAGTCCTGAAGCTTTCTTT
TRBV20-1,.,12,.,TRBJ1-2,CSASSTGVGYTF,TGCAGTGCTAGTTCTACCGGGGTAGGCTACACCTTC
TRBV12-5,TRBD1,15,.,TRBJ1-1,CASGYETGGRTEAFF,TGTGCTAGTGGCTATGAGACAGGGGGCAGGACTGAAGCTTTCTTT
TRBV11-2,.,15,.,TRBJ2-7,CASSLGQATSYEQYF,TGTGCCAGCAGCTTAGGACAGGCGACCTCCTACGAGCAGTACTTC